The source of this T cell receptor beta chain is a study of T cell responses to AZD1222 COVID-19 vaccine. General study findings and limits: Clonal diversity was possibly underestimated; the donors were predominantly white British and more often female. Repertoires were obtained solely post-peak T cell response.

Losses at the gene ends were 5 bases for V and 4 bases for J; bases not matched to a gene: 3. From germline, CDR1 is MNHEY and CDR2 SMNVEV (reference sequence). CDR3 length: 13 residues. TCRdb keeps only in-frame clones here, not all; method: immunoSEQ multiplex PCR. The sample has under 70,000 clones; around four fifths are singletons. As to this clone: No antigen is known for it. This sample also contains other DNA sequences that code for the same CDR3.

The chain links TRBV27 to TRBJ2-7; TRBD1 matches at 9 bases. The sequence was collected from an adult in good health. This specimen consisted of peripheral blood, obtained on day 0 of AZD1222 vaccination. The CDR3 region is CASSPGTGYEQYF. The DNA of the CDR3 is TGTGCCAGCAGTCCCGGGACAGGGTACGAGCAGTACTTC.